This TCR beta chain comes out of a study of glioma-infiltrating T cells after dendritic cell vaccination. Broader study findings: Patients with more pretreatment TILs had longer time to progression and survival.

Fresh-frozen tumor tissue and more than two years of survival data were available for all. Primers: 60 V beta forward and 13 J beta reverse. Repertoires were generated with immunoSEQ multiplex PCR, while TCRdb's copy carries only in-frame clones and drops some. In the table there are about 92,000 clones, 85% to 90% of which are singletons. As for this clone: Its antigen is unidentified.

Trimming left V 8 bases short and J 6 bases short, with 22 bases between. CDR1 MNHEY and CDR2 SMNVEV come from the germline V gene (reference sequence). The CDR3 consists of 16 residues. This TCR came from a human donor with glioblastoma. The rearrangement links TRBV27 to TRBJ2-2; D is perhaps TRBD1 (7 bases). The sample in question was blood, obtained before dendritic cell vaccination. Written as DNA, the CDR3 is TGTGCCAGCCGCTCGGAGGGGGCAACCGCATCCGGGGAGCTGTTTTTT. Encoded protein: CASRSEGATASGELFF.